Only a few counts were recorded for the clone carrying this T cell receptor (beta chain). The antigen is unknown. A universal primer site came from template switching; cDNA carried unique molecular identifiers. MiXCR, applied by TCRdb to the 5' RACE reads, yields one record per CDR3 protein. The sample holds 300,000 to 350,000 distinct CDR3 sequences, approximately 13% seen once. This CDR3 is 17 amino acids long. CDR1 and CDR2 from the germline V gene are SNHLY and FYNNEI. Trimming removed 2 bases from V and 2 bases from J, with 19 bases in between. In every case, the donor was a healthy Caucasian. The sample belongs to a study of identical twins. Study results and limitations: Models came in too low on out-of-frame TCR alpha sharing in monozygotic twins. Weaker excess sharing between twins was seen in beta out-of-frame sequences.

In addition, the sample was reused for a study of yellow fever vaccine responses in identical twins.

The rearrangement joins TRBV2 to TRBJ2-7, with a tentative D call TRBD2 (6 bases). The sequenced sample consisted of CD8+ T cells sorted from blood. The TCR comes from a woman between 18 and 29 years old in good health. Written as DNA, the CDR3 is TGTGCCAGCAGTGAATGGCCAGCCCTAGCGCAGACCTACGAGCAGTACTTC. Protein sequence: CASSEWPALAQTYEQYF.